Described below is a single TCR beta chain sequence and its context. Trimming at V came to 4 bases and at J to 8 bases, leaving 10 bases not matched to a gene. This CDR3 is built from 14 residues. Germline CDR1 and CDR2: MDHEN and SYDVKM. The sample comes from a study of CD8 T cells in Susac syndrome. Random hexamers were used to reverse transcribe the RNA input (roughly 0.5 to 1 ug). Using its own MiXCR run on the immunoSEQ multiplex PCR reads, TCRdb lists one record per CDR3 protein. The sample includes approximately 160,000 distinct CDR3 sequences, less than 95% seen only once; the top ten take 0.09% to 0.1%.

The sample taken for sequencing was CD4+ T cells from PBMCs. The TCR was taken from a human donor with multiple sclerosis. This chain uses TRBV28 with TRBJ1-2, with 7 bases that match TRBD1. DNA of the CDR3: TGTGCCAGCAGTTCCCCCGGACAGGCGGGCGGCTACACCTTC. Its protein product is CASSSPGQAGGYTF.